A selection of T cell receptor beta chains follows, all from one sample in a study of blood T cells in healthy people across ages. TCRdb reprocessed the 5' RACE reads via MiXCR and lists one record per CDR3 protein. The table includes 380,000 or so distinct CDR3 sequences, 45% to 60% detected once. Sequencing input: blood. The receptors come from a man between 60 and 75 years old in good health. Both conserved end residues are part of each CDR3. The D gene is left open where the match is weak. Some rows mark clone size as missing; the rest say once, few, many or name a class of expanded clone.

>TRBV27|-|15|TRBJ1-1|-
TGTGCCAGCAGCTACACTGACAGGAGGAACACTGAAGCTTTCTTT
CASSYTDRRNTEAFF
>TRBV20-1|TRBD2|13|TRBJ2-1|-
TGCAGTGCTTCAGCGGGGGGAGGCAATGAGCAGTTCTTC
CSASAGGGNEQFF
>TRBV29-1|TRBD2|17|TRBJ2-3|-
TGCAGCGTTGCCGGGACTAGCCTCCCATCCGGCACAGATACGCAGTATTTT
CSVAGTSLPSGTDTQYF
>TRBV10-3|-|13|TRBJ2-7|-
TGTGCCATCGGGGGGCTTGGCTCCTACGAGCAGTACTTC
CAIGGLGSYEQYF
>TRBV7-2|TRBD2|15|TRBJ2-3|few
TGTGCCAGCAGCTTAGGGCTAGCGGGGGCAGATACGCAGTATTTT
CASSLGLAGADTQYF
>TRBV3-1|TRBD2|14|TRBJ2-1|-
TGTGCCAGCAGCCTTAGCGGGGGGGCTTCTGAGCAGTTCTTC
CASSLSGGASEQFF
>TRBV25-1|-|14|TRBJ2-3|-
TGTGCCAGCAGTAGTCGGCTACTCACAGATACGCAGTATTTT
CASSSRLLTDTQYF
>TRBV6-2/TRBV6-3|TRBD1|15|TRBJ1-1|-
TGTGCCAGCAGGCCAATGGGACAGTTGAACACTGAAGCTTTCTTT
CASRPMGQLNTEAFF
>TRBV30|-|13|TRBJ2-7|-
TGTGCCTGTAGCGGACAGGAGTCCTACGAGCAGTACTTC
CACSGQESYEQYF
>TRBV6-2/TRBV6-3|-|16|TRBJ2-5|-
TGTGCCAGCAGTTCCCCGGCCAGGGACCCCTCGGAGACCCAGTACTTC
CASSSPARDPSETQYF
>TRBV28|-|15|TRBJ2-7|-
TGTGCCAGCAGTTCCTCCCAGAACTACCACTACGAGCAGTACTTC
CASSSSQNYHYEQYF
>TRBV28|-|16|TRBJ2-1|-
TGTGCCAGCAGTTTCCTCTCCGGGACTGGCCTCTGGGAGCAGTTCTTC
CASSFLSGTGLWEQFF
>TRBV4-2|-|16|TRBJ1-6|-
TGTGCCAGCAGCCAAGATACAGGATGGGCTGATTCACCCCTCCACTTT
CASSQDTGWADSPLHF
>TRBV6-5|TRBD1|17|TRBJ2-5|-
TGTGCCAGCAGTTACTCGAGGGGACAGGGGAGAGGAGAGACCCAGTACTTC
CASSYSRGQGRGETQYF
>TRBV5-1|TRBD1|15|TRBJ1-2|few
TGCGCCAGCAGCTCGAGACAGGGGGCAACGTATGGCTACACCTTC
CASSSRQGATYGYTF
>TRBV7-2|-|14|TRBJ1-4|once
TGTGCCAGCAGCGTAGACACACCTAATGAAAAACTGTTTTTT
CASSVDTPNEKLFF
>TRBV28|-|13|TRBJ2-7|-
TGTGCCAGCAGGGGGGACCCCCACAACGAGCAGTACTTC
CASRGDPHNEQYF
>TRBV12-3/TRBV12-4|-|16|TRBJ1-2|-
TGTGCCAGCAGTCCGGGTCCATCTTTGGGGAACTATGGCTACACCTTC
CASSPGPSLGNYGYTF
>TRBV12-3/TRBV12-4|-|14|TRBJ2-3|-
TGTGCCAGCAAAATAAACCAGGGCACAGATACGCAGTATTTT
CASKINQGTDTQYF
>TRBV13|-|14|TRBJ2-7|-
TGTGCCAGCAGCCCCCGGGGCTTCTCCTACGAGCAGTACTTC
CASSPRGFSYEQYF
>TRBV20-1|-|15|TRBJ2-1|-
TGCAGTGCTAGAGACCTACGGGGTATCCAAGAGACCCAGTTCTTC
CSARDLRGIQETQFF
>TRBV28|-|15|TRBJ2-7|-
TGTGCCAGCAGTGCCGGAGATGGGGGGTACAATGAGCAGTACTTC
CASSAGDGGYNEQYF
>TRBV28|-|15|TRBJ1-2|-
TGTGTCAGCAGTCTCCGCGGGACACAGGGTACCGGCTACACCTTC
CVSSLRGTQGTGYTF
>TRBV4-2|TRBD2|16|TRBJ2-7|-
TGTGCCAGCAGCCAAGGCGGGAGGGCCTATTTCTACGAGCAGTACTTC
CASSQGGRAYFYEQYF
>TRBV12-3/TRBV12-4|TRBD2|15|TRBJ2-3|-
TGTGCCAGCAGATTAGCGGGAGGGCCAGGAGATACGCAGTATTTT
CASRLAGGPGDTQYF
>TRBV7-2|-|16|TRBJ2-6|-
TGTGCCAGCAGCTACCGAGGGACCGCGGGGGCCAACGTCCTGACTTTC
CASSYRGTAGANVLTF
>TRBV6-1|-|17|TRBJ2-3|-
TGTGCCAGCAGTGAAACCCACAGGGGGGCACTAGCGAATACGCAGTATTTT
CASSETHRGALANTQYF
>TRBV7-9|-|17|TRBJ2-4|-
TGTGCCAGCAGCTTATATCGGGCGGGGACGGACAAAAACATTCAGTACTTC
CASSLYRAGTDKNIQYF
>TRBV2|-|13|TRBJ2-1|few
TGTGCCAGCAGTGCCCCGGTCTACAATGAGCAGTTCTTC
CASSAPVYNEQFF
>TRBV20-1|-|14|TRBJ2-7|-
TGCAGTGCTAGTTTGACAGCTAAGGCTTCCGAGCAGTACTTC
CSASLTAKASEQYF
>TRBV5-6|-|16|TRBJ1-2|-
TGTGCCAGCAGCACGACCGCGGGGACGCCAAACTATGGCTACACCTTC
CASSTTAGTPNYGYTF
>TRBV6-2/TRBV6-3|-|14|TRBJ1-2|many
TGTGCCAGCAGTCCGTCAGGGAATGCCCGCGGCTACACCTTC
CASSPSGNARGYTF
>TRBV28|TRBD1|13|TRBJ2-7|-
TGTGCCAGCAGTCCTCAGGGGGTGTACGAGCAGTACTTC
CASSPQGVYEQYF
>TRBV30|-|11|TRBJ2-7|-
TGTGCCTGGAGTAAGGGGTCCGAGCAGTACTTC
CAWSKGSEQYF
>TRBV9|-|15|TRBJ2-7|-
TGTGCCAGCAGCGTAGGAGTAGCGCAAACCTACGAGCAGTACTTC
CASSVGVAQTYEQYF
>TRBV28|TRBD1|16|TRBJ2-1|-
TGTGCCAGCAGTTTCGCAGGGGGCACGACGGTCAATGAGCAGTTCTTC
CASSFAGGTTVNEQFF
>TRBV7-2|-|13|TRBJ2-1|many
TGTGCCAGCAGCCCTGGGGGGCCGGGTGAGCAGTTCTTC
CASSPGGPGEQFF
>TRBV7-9|-|14|TRBJ1-2|-
TGTGCCAGCAGCGTAGGTGGGCGCGGCTATGGCTACACCTTC
CASSVGGRGYGYTF
>TRBV6-5|-|12|TRBJ1-2|few
TGTGCCAGCAAGGACACAAACTATGGCTACACCTTC
CASKDTNYGYTF
>TRBV20-1|TRBD2|16|TRBJ2-1|-
TGCAGTGCTAGGCCGAGACTAGCCCAAACCTACAATGAGCGGTTCTTC
CSARPRLAQTYNERFF
>TRBV18|-|13|TRBJ2-7|-
TGTGCCAGCTCTACTAGGGGAACCTACGAGCAGTACTTC
CASSTRGTYEQYF
>TRBV7-7|-|14|TRBJ2-1|few
TGTGCTAGCAGCTTAGCGCGCGGCGACAATGAGCAGTTCTTC
CASSLARGDNEQFF
>TRBV12-3/TRBV12-4|TRBD2|19|TRBJ2-3|-
TGTGCCAGCAGTTTTGGACTAGCGGGACGGAAGGCGTTAACAGATACACAGTATTTT
CASSFGLAGRKALTDTQYF
>TRBV4-3|-|16|TRBJ2-7|few
TGCGCCAGCAGCCAAGACAGGGGGGCGAATGGCTACGAGCAGTACTTC
CASSQDRGANGYEQYF
>TRBV5-1|TRBD2|15|TRBJ2-3|-
TGCGCCAGCAGCTTATTAGCGGGATCACCAGATACGCAGTATTTT
CASSLLAGSPDTQYF
>TRBV7-2|-|18|TRBJ1-2|-
TGTGCCAGCAGCCTAGAGGGGACGAAACCGGGGGGTTATTGGGGCTACACCTTC
CASSLEGTKPGGYWGYTF
>TRBV20-1|TRBD1|15|TRBJ2-3|-
TGCAGTGCAACCGCCCCTGGACAGGACACAGATACGCAGTATTTT
CSATAPGQDTDTQYF
>TRBV7-9|TRBD2|15|TRBJ2-5|once
TGTGCCAGCAGCCTATGGGCTAGCGGGATTGATGAGCAGTACTTC
CASSLWASGIDEQYF
>TRBV29-1|TRBD1|15|TRBJ2-2|-
TGCAGCGCTCGACCACCGACAGGGGCCACCGGGGAGCTGTTTTTT
CSARPPTGATGELFF
>TRBV7-9|TRBD2|15|TRBJ2-1|-
TGTGCCAGCAGCTCCCGACTAGCGGGAGGGGATGAGCAGTTCTTC
CASSSRLAGGDEQFF
>TRBV6-6|-|14|TRBJ2-4|-
TGTGCCAGCAGCCTTCAGGGGCCCAAAAACATTCAGTACTTC
CASSLQGPKNIQYF
>TRBV7-2|-|13|TRBJ1-4|many
TGTGCCAGCAGCTTAGGTGGACCTGAAAAACTGTTTTTT
CASSLGGPEKLFF
>TRBV12-3/TRBV12-4|TRBD2|17|TRBJ2-3|few
TGTGCCAGCAGTTCGGAGACTAGCGGGCCTAGCACAGATACGCAGTATTTT
CASSSETSGPSTDTQYF